This T cell receptor (beta chain) was captured in a study of T-cell reconstitution after alpha-beta-depleted transplantation in children. The J segment lost 0 bases and the V segment lost 6 bases, leaving 7 bases of the junction unmatched. Germline CDR1 reads MGHRA; CDR2 reads YSYEKL. The CDR3 contains 15 residues. As it was prepared, the TCRbeta library received unique molecular identifiers. TCRdb reprocessed the PCR reads with MiXCR, giving one entry per CDR3 protein. The sample yields 200,000 to 250,000 distinct CDR3 sequences, around 7.7% seen once. Sequences were derived from PBMCs, mostly from graft donor cells, sampled 360 days after TCRalphabeta/CD19-depleted stem cell transplant. V usage is TRBV4-1 and J usage is TRBJ1-1; the match to TRBD1 covers 7 bases. This clonotype was obtained from a male patient aged 2-15 years who had a stem cell transplant for acute myeloid leukemia, so the T cells may come from the graft donor. The CDR3 nucleotides are TGCGCCAGCAGGGACAGGTGCAATTTGAACACTGAAGCTTTCTTT. Translating gives CASRDRCNLNTEAFF.